This T cell receptor beta chain comes out of a study of OX40 agonist ivuxolimab in advanced cancers. The protocol was immunoSEQ multiplex PCR, while the TCRdb copy is restricted to in-frame clones and leaves out a portion. This sample carries tens of thousands of clones, about four fifths of them seen once, and the ten largest clones take approximately 1.2%. Trimming stripped 1 base from V and 4 bases from J, with 5 bases between. This CDR3 is 12 amino acids long. Germline lookup yields CDR1 MNHEY and CDR2 SMNVEV (reference sequence). With respect to this clone: Other nucleotide sequences from this sample produce the same CDR3.

This TCR derives from an adult with an advanced solid tumor such as melanoma, head and neck, liver or kidney cancer. This chain joins TRBV27 and TRBJ2-7; D unresolved. The sample consisted of CD4+ or CD8+ T cells sorted from blood, taken in a trial of the OX40 agonist ivuxolimab. This CDR3 is CASSLLGYEQYF. CDR3 sequence (DNA): TGTGCCAGCAGTTTATTGGGGTACGAGCAGTACTTC.